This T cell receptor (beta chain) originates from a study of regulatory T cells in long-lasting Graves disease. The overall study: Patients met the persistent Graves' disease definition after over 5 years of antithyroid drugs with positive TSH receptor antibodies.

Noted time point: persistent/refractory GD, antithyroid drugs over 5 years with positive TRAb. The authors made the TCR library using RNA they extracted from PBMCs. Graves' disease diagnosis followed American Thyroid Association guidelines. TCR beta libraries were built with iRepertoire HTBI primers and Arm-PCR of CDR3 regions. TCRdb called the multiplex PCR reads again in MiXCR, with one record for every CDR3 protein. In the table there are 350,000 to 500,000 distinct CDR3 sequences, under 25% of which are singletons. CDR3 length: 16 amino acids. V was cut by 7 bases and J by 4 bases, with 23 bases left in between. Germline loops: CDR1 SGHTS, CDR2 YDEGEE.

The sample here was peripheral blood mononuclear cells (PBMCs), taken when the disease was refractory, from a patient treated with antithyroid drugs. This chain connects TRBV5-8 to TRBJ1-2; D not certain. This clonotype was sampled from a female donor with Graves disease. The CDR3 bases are TGTGCCAGCTCCACAACCCGGGCCTCGGGCGGCTATGGCTACACCTTC. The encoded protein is CASSTTRASGGYGYTF.